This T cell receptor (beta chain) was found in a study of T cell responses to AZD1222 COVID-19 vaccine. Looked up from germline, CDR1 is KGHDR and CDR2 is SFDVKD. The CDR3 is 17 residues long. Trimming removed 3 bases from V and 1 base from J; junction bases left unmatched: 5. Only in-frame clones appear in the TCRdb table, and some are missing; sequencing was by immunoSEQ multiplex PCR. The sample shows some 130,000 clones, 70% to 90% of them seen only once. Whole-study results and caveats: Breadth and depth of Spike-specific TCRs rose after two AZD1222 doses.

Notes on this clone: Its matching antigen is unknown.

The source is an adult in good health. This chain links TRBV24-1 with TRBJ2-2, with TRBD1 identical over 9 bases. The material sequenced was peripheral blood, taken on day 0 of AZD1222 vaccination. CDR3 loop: CATSDLPGQGNTGELFF. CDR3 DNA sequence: TGTGCCACCAGTGATCTTCCGGGACAGGGGAACACCGGGGAGCTGTTTTTT.